Following are 28 T cell receptor beta chains from one sample sequenced in a study of blood T cell repertoires in COVID-19. Libraries were prepared by immunoSEQ multiplex PCR; TCRdb keeps only in-frame clonotypes and omits some of them. The sample consists of about 410,000 clones, more than 80% of them appearing once. Sequencing was done on a sample of peripheral blood. The receptors originated from a woman under 40 with active or convalescent COVID-19.

The rearrangement joins TRBV6-1 to TRBJ1-2, with TRBD1 identical over 8 bases. With 4 bases clipped from V and 1 base from J, the junction kept 8 bases outside the gene matches. Germline loops: CDR1 MNHNS, CDR2 SASEGT. This CDR3 has 16 amino acids. In DNA, the CDR3 is TGTGCCAGCAGTGCCGAAAGACAGGGGATTAACTATGGCTACACCTTC. As protein: CASSAERQGINYGYTF.

This chain links TRBV20-1 with TRBJ2-7; no reliable D call. The V and J ends lost 5 bases and 2 bases respectively, with 7 bases between them. CDR1 and CDR2 from the germline V gene are DFQATT and SNEGSKA (reference sequence). This CDR3 has 11 residues. The CDR3 loop is CSAVSAYEQYF. CDR3 DNA sequence: TGCAGTGCTGTGAGCGCCTACGAGCAGTACTTC.

This rearrangement joins TRBV24-1 to TRBJ2-7; TRBD1 matches 8 bases. Looked up from germline, CDR1 is KGHDR and CDR2 is SFDVKD. Unmatched junction bases numbered 11, after V lost 4 bases and J lost 7 bases. The CDR3 sequence is 15 residues long. The CDR3 coding sequence is TGTGCCACCAGTGACCCGGACAGGGCCGCTTGGGAGCAGTACTTC. This translates into CATSDPDRAAWEQYF.

Only one count was recorded for this clone. The chain employs TRBV20-1 and TRBJ2-3; TRBD2 agrees at 12 bases. Germline V lookup: CDR1 DFQATT, CDR2 SNEGSKA (reference sequence). The CDR3 spans 18 residues. The V and J ends lost 3 bases and 1 base, in that order; junction bases with no gene match: 11. CDR3 sequence (DNA): TGCAGTGCTAGTCCCCTAGGGCTAGCGGGAGGGGGCACAGATACGCAGTATTTT. It is translated as CSASPLGLAGGGTDTQYF.

The rearrangement links TRBV20-1 to TRBJ2-5; TRBD1 matches 8 bases. Losses at the gene ends were 3 bases for V and 5 bases for J; bases not matched to a gene: 11. The CDR3 totals 15 residues. Germline CDR1 reads DFQATT; CDR2 reads SNEGSKA (reference sequence). CDR3 DNA: TGCAGTGCTAGTCTCCCAGGGGGCGCGGGGGAGACCCAGTACTTC. Translated, it gives CSASLPGGAGETQYF.

The V call is TRBV5-4, the J call TRBJ1-1; D is perhaps TRBD1 (5 bases). The V gene lost 7 bases and the J gene lost 1 base, with 17 bases spanning the gap. This CDR3 contains 15 residues. Germline CDR1 and CDR2: SGHNT and YYREEE (reference sequence). The CDR3 DNA is TGTGCCAGCTGCGATGGAGGGGCGGGGAACACTGAAGCTTTCTTT. Its protein is CASCDGGAGNTEAFF.

The V gene is TRBV19, the J gene TRBJ1-2, with D unresolved. V was clipped by 6 bases and J by 4 bases, with 6 bases between them. Germline CDR1 and CDR2: LNHDA and SQIVND (reference sequence). This CDR3 contains 11 residues. The CDR3 sequence: CASRGPYGYTF. CDR3 bases: TGTGCCAGTAGGGGCCCCTATGGCTACACCTTC.

The V gene is TRBV5-1, the J gene TRBJ2-3; D is possibly TRBD1 (6 bases). Germline V gives CDR1 SGHRS, CDR2 YFSETQ. CDR3 size: 16 residues. Trimming removed 4 bases from V and 0 bases from J, with 15 bases in between. This CDR3 reads CASSRAGDLSTDTQYF. In DNA, the CDR3 is TGCGCCAGCAGCCGTGCAGGGGACCTTAGCACAGATACGCAGTATTTT.

This chain joins TRBV7-6 and TRBJ2-5; 10 bases are a match to TRBD2. V dropped 1 base and J dropped 1; count of bases not matched to a gene: 6. Germline assignment: CDR1 SGHVS and CDR2 FNYEAQ. This CDR3 is built from 17 residues. The CDR3: CASSLGTTSGFQETQYF. DNA for the CDR3: TGTGCCAGCAGCTTAGGGACGACTAGCGGGTTCCAAGAGACCCAGTACTTC. Full variable domain (remainder filled in from reference TRBV7-6 and TRBJ2-5): GAGVSQSPRYKVTKRGQDVALRCDPISGHVSLYWYRQALGQGPEFLTYFNYEAQQDKSGLPNDRFSAERPEGSISTLTIQRTEQRDSAMYRCASSLGTTSGFQETQYFGPGTRLLVL.

The V call is TRBV5-5, the J call TRBJ1-5; no clear D. V dropped 5 bases and J dropped 0 bases, with 12 bases sitting between them. The germline CDR1 and CDR2 sequences are SGHKS and YYEKEE (reference sequence). The CDR3 is 15 amino acids. The CDR3: CASRMGGYSNQPQHF. The CDR3 bases are TGTGCCAGCAGGATGGGAGGATATAGCAATCAGCCCCAGCATTTT.

The genes are TRBV19 and TRBJ1-5; 7 nucleotides agree with TRBD1. Germline trimming cut 5 bases from V and 3 bases from J; bases unmatched to any gene: 7. CDR3 length: 15 residues. Germline V gives CDR1 LNHDA, CDR2 SQIVND (reference sequence). In DNA form, the CDR3 reads TGTGCCAGTAGTTTCAGGGACAGCGTCAATCAGCCCCAGCATTTT. Translating it yields CASSFRDSVNQPQHF. The complete variable domain, with remaining parts taken from reference TRBV19 and TRBJ1-5, reads DGGITQSPKYLFRKEGQNVTLSCEQNLNHDAMYWYRQDPGQGLRLIYYSQIVNDFQKGDIAEGYSVSREKKESFPLTVTSAQKNPTAFYLCASSFRDSVNQPQHFGDGTRLSIL.

The chain uses TRBV11-2 and TRBJ1-1, with 8 bases that match TRBD1. Germline CDR1 and CDR2: SGHAT and FQNNGV. V lost 1 base and J lost 1; bases outside the gene matches: 5. The CDR3 covers 16 residues. DNA for the CDR3: TGTGCCAGCAGCTTAGGCTTGGACAGGGCGAACACTGAAGCTTTCTTT. It encodes CASSLGLDRANTEAFF.

The genes are TRBV29-1 and TRBJ2-1; TRBD1 matches at 7 bases. The V segment lost 7 bases and the J segment 8 bases; nucleotides outside the gene matches: 8. This CDR3 region has 12 residues. CDR1 and CDR2 (germline): SQVTM, ANQGSEA. The CDR3 spells CSAVDRADEQFF. CDR3 DNA sequence: TGCAGCGCCGTCGACAGGGCTGATGAGCAGTTCTTC.

This sequence joins TRBV6-5 and TRBJ2-5; 12 bases map to TRBD2. The germline V gene has CDR1 MNHEY and CDR2 SVGAGI. The CDR3 has 15 residues. Trimming cost V 6 bases and J 1 base; bases outside gene matches: 3. CDR3 sequence reads: CASRSGLAGQETQYF. The CDR3 DNA is TGTGCCAGCAGGTCGGGACTAGCGGGCCAAGAGACCCAGTACTTC.

The count of this clone is one. The rearrangement uses TRBV2 and TRBJ1-5, with 9 nucleotides matching TRBD1. The J segment lost 1 base and the V segment lost 6 bases, leaving 4 bases of the junction unmatched. This CDR3 is 15 amino acids long. Germline-derived CDR1 and CDR2 are SNHLY and FYNNEI. CDR3 region: CASRSGTGSNQPQHF. The CDR3 DNA reads as TGTGCCAGCAGGTCCGGGACAGGGAGCAATCAGCCCCAGCATTTT.

The rearrangement joins TRBV3-1 (or the pseudogene TRBV3-2) to TRBJ2-1; D gene uncertain. V was cut by 7 bases and J by 4 bases, with 17 bases left in between. Germline CDR1 and CDR2: LGHDT and YNNKEL (reference sequence). This CDR3 is built from 15 residues. This CDR3 is CASKSWANGYNEQFF. DNA of the CDR3: TGTGCCAGCAAGTCTTGGGCCAATGGATACAATGAGCAGTTCTTC.

The genes are TRBV27 and TRBJ1-5, with TRBD1 matching over 10 bases. With V trimmed by 5 bases and J by 7 bases, 5 bases remained unmatched. The CDR3 is made up of 14 amino acids. From germline, CDR1 is MNHEY and CDR2 SMNVEV (reference sequence). CDR3 sequence reads: CASSLGQGFQPQHF. In DNA form, the CDR3 reads TGTGCCAGCAGTCTGGGACAGGGGTTCCAGCCCCAGCATTTT.

V is TRBV19 and J is TRBJ1-2; D perhaps matches TRBD1 (5 bases). Germline V gene sequence: CDR1 LNHDA, CDR2 SQIVND (reference sequence). The CDR3 is 14 residues long. V lost 3 bases to trimming and J lost 6 bases, with 14 bases between them. The CDR3 DNA is TGTGCCAGTAGTATCCCCAGGGAAGGGGATGGCTACACCTTC. Protein sequence: CASSIPREGDGYTF. The entire variable domain, with the rest obtained from reference TRBV19 and TRBJ1-2, is as follows: DGGITQSPKYLFRKEGQNVTLSCEQNLNHDAMYWYRQDPGQGLRLIYYSQIVNDFQKGDIAEGYSVSREKKESFPLTVTSAQKNPTAFYLCASSIPREGDGYTFGSGTRLTVV.

The rearrangement links TRBV5-5 to TRBJ2-7, with a weak D call TRBD1 (6 bases). Germline-derived CDR1 and CDR2 are SGHKS and YYEKEE (reference sequence). The CDR3 is made up of 16 amino acids. V dropped 5 bases and J dropped 0 bases, with 18 bases sitting between them. The CDR3 protein is CASRFSGELYSYEQYF. In nucleotides, the CDR3 is TGTGCCAGCAGGTTCTCAGGGGAACTTTACTCCTACGAGCAGTACTTC.

The genes are TRBV27 and TRBJ2-5; 9 nucleotides align to TRBD1. Germline assignment: CDR1 MNHEY and CDR2 SMNVEV (reference sequence). The CDR3 spans 15 residues. V trimming: 5 bases; J trimming: 5 bases; junction bases outside the gene matches: 9. CDR3 protein: CASSPGTGRSETQYF. Here the CDR3 DNA reads TGTGCCAGCAGTCCAGGGACAGGGCGAAGCGAGACCCAGTACTTC.

This chain joins TRBV19 and TRBJ1-3; D uncertain. V was trimmed by 8 bases and J by 1 base, leaving 12 bases between them. Germline lookup yields CDR1 LNHDA and CDR2 SQIVND (reference sequence). This CDR3 has 14 residues. The CDR3 DNA reads TGTGCCAGTCTTAAACCGACATCTGGAAACACCATATATTTT. Protein: CASLKPTSGNTIYF.

This chain links TRBV10-2 with TRBJ2-2, with 8 bases aligning to TRBD2. Trimming at V came to 4 bases and at J to 4 bases, leaving 2 bases not matched to a gene. The CDR3 runs to 14 residues. Germline V lookup: CDR1 WSHSY, CDR2 SAAADI. The CDR3 bases are TGCGCCAGCAGTGGGACTAGCCCCACCGGGGAGCTGTTTTTT. Translating gives CASSGTSPTGELFF.

DNA of the CDR3: TGTGCCAGCAGCTCAAAGTACTTGAACACTGAAGCTTTCTTT. Translation gives CASSSKYLNTEAFF. The chain has TRBV7-8 and TRBJ1-1; no definite D call. The V gene's germline CDR1 is SGHVS and CDR2 FQNEAQ. The CDR3 totals 14 residues. Trimming pared 4 bases from V and 0 bases from J, leaving 9 bases between.

The V call is TRBV6-5, the J call TRBJ1-2; a possible D gene is TRBD1 (6 bases). Trimming stripped 6 bases from V and 0 bases from J, with 14 bases between. The length of the CDR3 is 15 residues. Germline V CDR1 and CDR2: MNHEY, SVGAGI. The CDR3 protein is CASSPTTGTNYGYTF. The CDR3 nucleotides are TGTGCCAGCAGCCCCACGACAGGAACTAACTATGGCTACACCTTC.

The chain links TRBV29-1 to TRBJ1-5, with D unclear. The CDR3 consists of 13 residues. V was trimmed by 5 bases and J by 4 bases, leaving 12 bases between them. Germline V CDR1 and CDR2: SQVTM, ANQGSEA. The CDR3 here is CSVLWGDNQPQHF. The CDR3 coding sequence is TGCAGCGTTCTATGGGGAGATAATCAGCCCCAGCATTTT.

In this sample, this clone turned up once. The V and J genes are TRBV30 and TRBJ2-1; the match to TRBD2 covers 11 bases. V was pared by 5 bases and J by 6 bases, with 6 bases of the junction left unmatched. There are 14 residues in the CDR3. Germline V gene data show CDR1 as GTSNPN and CDR2 as SVGIG (reference sequence). The chain's CDR3 is CAWLLAGVFNEQFF. DNA for the CDR3: TGTGCCTGGTTACTAGCGGGAGTCTTCAATGAGCAGTTCTTC.

The chain recombines TRBV5-1 with TRBJ2-5, with a weak D call TRBD1 (7 bases). Germline CDR1 and CDR2: SGHRS and YFSETQ. Trimming left V 3 bases short and J 0 bases short, with 15 bases between. This CDR3 region has 16 residues. CDR3 residues: CASSSAAGGNQETQYF. CDR3 nucleotide sequence: TGCGCCAGCAGCTCAGCGGCAGGGGGGAACCAAGAGACCCAGTACTTC.

The genes are TRBV27 and TRBJ2-3; D may be TRBD2 (6 bases). V was shortened by 7 bases and J by 0 bases, with 20 bases between the two germline ends. Germline CDR1 MNHEY, CDR2 SMNVEV (reference sequence). CDR3 length: 17 amino acids. The CDR3 coding sequence is TGTGCCAGCACCAATGGGCCCGACGGGGGAAGCACAGATACGCAGTATTTT. Protein: CASTNGPDGGSTDTQYF.